Below are 4 T cell receptor beta chains sequenced from a single sample in a study of blood T cell repertoires in COVID-19. Measured with immunoSEQ multiplex PCR; TCRdb has only the in-frame clones, and not every one. The repertoire holds over 95,000 clones, with roughly 80% as singletons. Sequencing was performed on peripheral blood. These TCRs come from a woman aged 40-49 years with acute or convalescent COVID-19.

The gene calls are TRBV7-2 and TRBJ1-2; D gene uncertain. The CDR3 has 12 residues. Germline assignment: CDR1 SGHTA and CDR2 FQGNSA. The V end lost 5 bases, the J end lost 8 bases, and 12 bases lay between the germline ends. CDR3 sequence reads: CASSLIGLGYTF. CDR3 coding DNA: TGTGCCAGCAGCCTGATCGGTCTAGGCTACACCTTC.

This sequence joins TRBV4-3 and TRBJ2-4; TRBD1 matches at 8 bases. Germline assignment: CDR1 LGHNA and CDR2 YSLEER. This CDR3 spans 17 amino acids. Trimming took 4 bases from V and 0 from J; bases not matched to a gene: 8. The CDR3 DNA follows: TGCGCCAGCAGCCGAGACGGACAGGGAGTAGCCAAAAACATTCAGTACTTC. It encodes CASSRDGQGVAKNIQYF.

V usage is TRBV2 and J usage is TRBJ2-2; D gene ambiguous. Deletions cut 4 bases from V and 3 bases from J, with 6 bases between. The CDR3 loop spans 13 amino acids. From germline, CDR1 is SNHLY and CDR2 FYNNEI. Here the CDR3 DNA reads TGTGCCAGCAGTGCGCAGTACACCGGGGAGCTGTTTTTT. Translation gives CASSAQYTGELFF.

The chain uses TRBV9 and TRBJ1-1, with D hard to call. This CDR3 is 13 amino acids long. The germline CDR1 and CDR2 sequences are SGDLS and YYNGEE. CDR3 in amino acids: CWEADWLRTEAFF. CDR3 bases: TGTTGGGAGGCCGACTGGTTGCGTACTGAAGCTTTCTTT.